Following are 8 T cell receptor beta chains from one sample sequenced in a study of blood T cell repertoires in COVID-19. The table came from immunoSEQ multiplex PCR; TCRdb's copy has only in-frame clones and leaves some out. The data contain under 300,000 clones, approximately 89% of them singletons. Sequenced input: PBMCs or T cells enriched from blood (not recorded which). These TCRs come from a woman aged 55-69 years who had recovered from COVID-19.

This sequence joins TRBV2 and TRBJ1-1; D is ambiguous. The CDR3 is made up of 15 amino acids. Deletions cut 4 bases from V and 0 bases from J, with 12 bases between. The germline CDR1 and CDR2 sequences are SNHLY and FYNNEI. This CDR3 is CASSAWEALNTEAFF. The CDR3, as DNA: TGTGCCAGCAGTGCCTGGGAGGCTTTGAACACTGAAGCTTTCTTT.

This clone was observed once. The J gene is TRBJ1-6, the V gene TRBV21-1; the D call of TRBD1 is as the table states it, not checked on the DNA. TRBV21-1 counts as a pseudogene. The CDR3 contains 14 residues. CDR3 in amino acids: CASSKANRPGPLHF. Here the CDR3 DNA reads TGTGCCAGCAGCAAAGCGAATCGTCCAGGACCCCTCCACTTT.

The chain links TRBV15 to TRBJ2-3; TRBD2 matches 7 bases. V trimming: 5 bases; J trimming: 3 bases; junction bases outside the gene matches: 8. The CDR3 has 15 residues. CDR1 and CDR2 (germline): LNHNV, YYDKDF (reference sequence). This CDR3 is CATSSQGGVTDTQYF. The CDR3 DNA sequence: TGTGCCACCAGCTCCCAGGGAGGGGTAACAGATACGCAGTATTTT.

The genes are TRBV2 and TRBJ2-5; D is perhaps TRBD2 (5 bases). V was clipped by 3 bases and J by 7 bases, with 12 bases between them. This CDR3 is built from 13 residues. Germline V gives CDR1 SNHLY, CDR2 FYNNEI. The CDR3 spells CASSEQSAGTQYF. The DNA for the CDR3 is TGTGCCAGCAGTGAGCAATCGGCGGGGACCCAGTACTTC.

This sequence joins TRBV29-1 and TRBJ1-5, with D unresolved. Germline V gives CDR1 SQVTM, CDR2 ANQGSEA. Trimming pared 3 bases from V and 7 bases from J, leaving 13 bases between. CDR3 length: 13 residues. CDR3 loop: CSVERHPGQPQHF. The DNA for the CDR3 is TGCAGCGTTGAGCGACACCCGGGGCAGCCCCAGCATTTT. The whole variable domain, filled in from reference TRBV29-1 and TRBJ1-5, reads SAVISQKPSRDICQRGTSLTIQCQVDSQVTMMFWYRQQPGQSLTLIATANQGSEATYESGFVIDKFPISRPNLTFSTLTVSNMSPEDSSIYLCSVERHPGQPQHFGDGTRLSIL.

The chain joins TRBV5-1 to TRBJ2-5; 12 bases are a match to TRBD2. From germline, CDR1 is SGHRS and CDR2 YFSETQ. The J segment lost 4 bases and the V segment lost 0 bases, leaving 4 bases of the junction unmatched. CDR3 size: 16 residues. CDR3 residues: CASSLALAGGRETQYF. CDR3 bases: TGCGCCAGCAGCTTGGCCCTAGCGGGGGGGCGAGAGACCCAGTACTTC. Supplemented by reference TRBV5-1 and TRBJ2-5, the full variable domain reads KAGVTQTPRYLIKTRGQQVTLSCSPISGHRSVSWYQQTPGQGLQFLFEYFSETQRNKGNFPGRFSGRQFSNSRSEMNVSTLELGDSALYLCASSLALAGGRETQYFGPGTRLLVL.

This chain connects TRBV20-1 to TRBJ1-2, with 7 bases aligning to TRBD1. The CDR3 consists of 15 residues. Germline lookup yields CDR1 DFQATT and CDR2 SNEGSKA (reference sequence). V shed 3 bases, J shed 5 bases, and the junction held 12 bases outside the gene matches. CDR3 sequence (DNA): TGCAGTGCTAGTTCCGCAGGGGGTTCCAGATATGGCTACACCTTC. Encoded protein: CSASSAGGSRYGYTF.

The V and J genes are TRBV7-3 and TRBJ2-1, with D perhaps matching TRBD1 (5 bases). The CDR3 runs to 15 residues. The germline V gene has CDR1 SGHTA and CDR2 FQGTGA. Trimming removed 5 bases from V and 8 bases from J, with 19 bases in between. The CDR3 bases are TGTGCCAGCAGCCCTGACAGAAATCTTTGGGATGAGCAGTTCTTC. Encoded protein: CASSPDRNLWDEQFF.